The rows below give T cell receptor beta chains drawn from one sample of a study of blood T cells in healthy people across ages. TCRdb reprocessed the 5' RACE reads via MiXCR and lists one record per CDR3 protein. The data hold over 500,000 distinct CDR3 sequences, with about 27% observed a single time. Separately, the same data were catalogued under a study of T cells of mothers and their children.

The sequencing sample was made of blood. The source of these receptors is a boy younger than 10 in good health. CDR3s include the opening cysteine and the closing phenylalanine or tryptophan. The order of the fields is clone size, J gene, D gene, V gene, CDR3 DNA, CDR3 protein. The D gene is left open where the match is weak. Part of the rows lack a size; the others show once, few, many or a class for expanded clones.

few | TRBJ1-2 | . | TRBV19 | TGTGCCAGTAGCCCTGACGGGAGGGATGGCTACACCTTC | CASSPDGRDGYTF
. | TRBJ2-5 | . | TRBV5-1 | TGCGCCAGCAGCCCCGGGGGCGCGAAAGAGACCCAGTACTTC | CASSPGGAKETQYF
few | TRBJ1-4 | . | TRBV25-1 | TGTGCCAGCAGTTTCCGCACTAATGAAAAACTGTTTTTT | CASSFRTNEKLFF
few | TRBJ2-1 | . | TRBV7-9 | TGTGCCAGCAGCTTAGTCGTTTTACAGCGGAGCTCCTACAATGAGCAGTTCTTC | CASSLVVLQRSSYNEQFF
few | TRBJ1-2 | TRBD1 | TRBV3-1 | TGTGCCAGCAGCCAGCTGGGACAGAACTATGGCTACACCTTC | CASSQLGQNYGYTF
few | TRBJ2-5 | TRBD2 | TRBV12-3/TRBV12-4 | TGTGCCAGCAACCAGCGGGGCCAAGAGACCCAGTACTTC | CASNQRGQETQYF
few | TRBJ1-1 | . | TRBV9 | TGTGCCAGCAGCGTAGACGGGTGGACTGAAGCTTTCTTT | CASSVDGWTEAFF
many | TRBJ1-1 | TRBD1 | TRBV20-1 | TGCAGTGCTAGGACAGGGGACACTGAAGCTTTCTTT | CSARTGDTEAFF
. | TRBJ2-2 | . | TRBV5-1 | TGCGCCAGCAGCTTCGTCCAGTCCAACACCGGGGAGCTGTTTTTT | CASSFVQSNTGELFF
. | TRBJ1-2 | . | TRBV6-2/TRBV6-3 | TGTGCCAGCAGGGCAGGGCTCGGCTATGGCTACACCTTC | CASRAGLGYGYTF
. | TRBJ2-5 | TRBD2 | TRBV27 | TGTGCCAGCAGGAACACGATGGGGGGGTGGGAGACCCAGTACTTC | CASRNTMGGWETQYF
many | TRBJ2-2 | TRBD2 | TRBV7-2 | TGTGCCAGCAGCTTATCGGCTAGCGGGGGAACCGGGGAGCTGTTTTTT | CASSLSASGGTGELFF
. | TRBJ2-7 | . | TRBV7-2 | TGTGCCAGCAGCCCCCAGCCGGGGGGCAACTACGAGCAGTACTTC | CASSPQPGGNYEQYF
few | TRBJ2-5 | . | TRBV27 | TGTGCCAGCAGTCCCAGGGGACGCCCCGTGGAGGAGCAGTACTTC | CASSPRGRPVEEQYF
. | TRBJ1-2 | TRBD1 | TRBV29-1 | TGCAGCGTTAGACAGGGTACCTATGGCTACACCTTC | CSVRQGTYGYTF
. | TRBJ1-3 | . | TRBV6-2/TRBV6-3 | TGTGCCACCCATCTAGATGGAAACACCATATATTTT | CATHLDGNTIYF
few | TRBJ1-2 | TRBD1 | TRBV6-5 | TGTGCCAGCAGTTACTCGATCATAACACCGGAGGCGGGACAGGGGAGAGGTGGCTACACCTTC | CASSYSIITPEAGQGRGGYTF
many | TRBJ2-5 | . | TRBV20-1 | TGCAGTGCTAGAGATGGGAAAGGGCAGCTCGCCCAGTACTTC | CSARDGKGQLAQYF
few | TRBJ1-2 | TRBD1 | TRBV9 | TGTGCCAGCAGCGGGCTCCGGACAGGGATTGGCTACACCTTC | CASSGLRTGIGYTF
. | TRBJ2-1 | TRBD2 | TRBV4-2 | TGTGCCAGCAGCCAAGATTTAGCTAGCGGTTCCTACAATGAGCAGTTCTTC | CASSQDLASGSYNEQFF
. | TRBJ2-1 | TRBD2 | TRBV7-2 | TGTGCCAGCAGCTTAGGGGGACTAGCCGGTGAGCAGTTCTTC | CASSLGGLAGEQFF
. | TRBJ1-4 | TRBD1 | TRBV20-1 | TGCAGTGCTAGAGGGAGACAGGGGGACGGTTACTTTGCAACTAATGAAAAACTGTTTTTT | CSARGRQGDGYFATNEKLFF
. | TRBJ2-5 | . | TRBV6-5 | TGTGCCAGCAGTTACGCAGAGCAAGAGACCCAGTACTTC | CASSYAEQETQYF
. | TRBJ2-3 | . | TRBV7-2 | TGTGCCAGCAGCTTCCCCTCGGGTACGCAGTATTTT | CASSFPSGTQYF
many | TRBJ2-5 | . | TRBV21-1 | TGTGCCAGCAGCAAACCGGGAGGGTCCCAAGAGACCCAGTACTTC | CASSKPGGSQETQYF
once | TRBJ2-1 | . | TRBV7-2 | TGTGCCAGCAGCTTAGCACAGGCCTCCTACAATGAGCAGTTCTTC | CASSLAQASYNEQFF
. | TRBJ2-7 | . | TRBV5-1 | TGCGCCAGCAGCTTGGCCCAGACGGGCTCCTACGAGCAGTACTTC | CASSLAQTGSYEQYF
. | TRBJ1-5 | . | TRBV20-1 | TGCAGTGCTAGGGGGGGACGGAATCAGCCCCAGCATTTT | CSARGGRNQPQHF
. | TRBJ2-6 | TRBD1 | TRBV10-3 | TGTGCCATCAGTGGTACGGACAGGGGGCCTAATGGGGCCAACGTCCTGACTTTC | CAISGTDRGPNGANVLTF
few | TRBJ2-1 | TRBD2 | TRBV29-1 | TGCAGCGTCTCCTCGGGGGGGAATAATGAGCAGTTCTTC | CSVSSGGNNEQFF
. | TRBJ2-7 | . | TRBV28 | TGTGCCAGCAGAGCAGGGGGGGGAATCTCCTACGAGCAGTACTTC | CASRAGGGISYEQYF
. | TRBJ1-2 | . | TRBV3-1 | TGTGCCAGCAGCCAAGATCCCGGGGGCGTCTATGGCTACACCTTC | CASSQDPGGVYGYTF
many | TRBJ2-7 | TRBD2 | TRBV27 | TGTGCCAGCAGTTTAAGTCTAGCGGGGGCCTACGAGCAGTACTTC | CASSLSLAGAYEQYF
. | TRBJ2-5 | . | TRBV7-2 | TGTGCCAGCAGCTTTAAGGGGACACAGACCCAGTACTTC | CASSFKGTQTQYF
few | TRBJ1-1 | . | TRBV7-9 | TGTGCCAGCAGCTTGCCAGGGCGCGGTGAAGCTTTCTTT | CASSLPGRGEAFF
few | TRBJ1-1 | . | TRBV12-5 | TGTGCTAGTGGTTTGCTGAACACTGAAGCTTTCTTT | CASGLLNTEAFF
few | TRBJ1-5 | . | TRBV6-5 | TGTGCCAGCAGTCTGTTCTTCGGGGGCAATCAGCCCCAGCATTTT | CASSLFFGGNQPQHF
few | TRBJ2-7 | . | TRBV27 | TGTGCCAGCAGAAGGACAGCCGCCTACGAGCAGTACTTC | CASRRTAAYEQYF
few | TRBJ1-4 | TRBD1 | TRBV29-1 | TGCAGCGTTACGGACAGGGGTGCAACTAATGAAAAACTGTTTTTT | CSVTDRGATNEKLFF
. | TRBJ1-2 | TRBD1 | TRBV11-1 | TGTGCCAGCAGTCCCGAGGGCAGGGGGCGCTTTTTGGACTATGGCTACACCTTC | CASSPEGRGRFLDYGYTF
. | TRBJ1-1 | . | TRBV29-1 | TGCAGCGTTGGAGACGTGGGCAGCAACACTGAAGCTTTCTTT | CSVGDVGSNTEAFF
. | TRBJ2-2 | . | TRBV27 | TGTGCCAGCAGCCTCCGACCAGGGTTCGCGAACACCGGGGAGCTGTTTTTT | CASSLRPGFANTGELFF
few | TRBJ2-5 | . | TRBV28 | TGTGCCAGCAGTTTCCAGAGACTTCAAGAGACCCAGTACTTC | CASSFQRLQETQYF
many | TRBJ2-5 | . | TRBV3-1 | TGTGCCAGCAGCGGGAGGCGGGAGACCCAGTACTTC | CASSGRRETQYF
. | TRBJ2-7 | TRBD1 | TRBV10-3 | TGTGCCATCAGGTCCGGGACAGGCTCCTACGAGCAGTACTTC | CAIRSGTGSYEQYF
few | TRBJ2-5 | TRBD2 | TRBV25-1 | TGTGCCAGCAGTGAAGGGCTAGCGGGAGGACGAGAGACCCAGTACTTC | CASSEGLAGGRETQYF
. | TRBJ2-2 | TRBD2 | TRBV2 | TGTGCCAGCAGTGAAGCGAGCGGGGGGGTCACCGGGGAGCTGTTTTTT | CASSEASGGVTGELFF
. | TRBJ2-3 | TRBD1 | TRBV6-5 | TGTGCCATACGGGACAGTAAAGTCACAGATACGCAGTATTTT | CAIRDSKVTDTQYF
few | TRBJ1-1 | TRBD1 | TRBV2 | TGTGCCAGCAGTGCGTCGGGACAGGGTCCTGGAATTGCCGTGAACACTGAAGCTTTCTTT | CASSASGQGPGIAVNTEAFF
. | TRBJ2-2 | . | TRBV5-1 | TGCGCCAGCAGTAACACCGGGACAAGGGCCGGGGAGCTGTTTTTT | CASSNTGTRAGELFF
. | TRBJ2-2 | . | TRBV6-1 | TGTGCCAGCACCAAGGGTAACCGAAACACCGGGGAGCTGTTTTTT | CASTKGNRNTGELFF
. | TRBJ1-1 | . | TRBV20-1 | TGCAGTGCCGCCGGGGTCGGGGTCACTGAAGCTTTCTTT | CSAAGVGVTEAFF
. | TRBJ2-5 | . | TRBV3-1 | TGTGCCAGCCTTATTAGCGGCCAAGAGTCCCAGTACTTC | CASLISGQESQYF
many | TRBJ2-4 | . | TRBV7-2 | TGTGCCAGCAGCTTAGCAGGGGGATCCCCCAAAAACATTCAGTACTTC | CASSLAGGSPKNIQYF
few | TRBJ2-3 | . | TRBV7-9 | TGTGCCAGCAGCTTCCGGGACTTCTATAGCACAGATACGCAGTATTTT | CASSFRDFYSTDTQYF
. | TRBJ2-1 | . | TRBV5-1 | TGCGCCAGCAGCTCGGACGGTTTGCATGAGCAGTTCTTC | CASSSDGLHEQFF
few | TRBJ2-5 | TRBD2 | TRBV15 | TGTGCCACGACCCTGACTAGCGGGGTGGGGGAGACCCAGTACTTC | CATTLTSGVGETQYF
. | TRBJ2-4 | . | TRBV7-2 | TGTGCCAGCAGCTTATGGGAGGGGGGGGCCAGCATTCAGTACTTC | CASSLWEGGASIQYF
few | TRBJ1-1 | . | TRBV2 | TGTGCCAGCAGTGAATCGGGGGAGACTGAAGCTTTCTTT | CASSESGETEAFF